The present entry profiles one T cell receptor (beta chain) with its context. The sample originates from a study of blood T cell repertoires in COVID-19. The protocol was immunoSEQ multiplex PCR, while the TCRdb copy is restricted to in-frame clones and leaves out a portion. The sample carries about 390,000 clones, 80% to 90% recorded once. V was shortened by 3 bases and J by 5 bases, with 13 bases between the two germline ends. The CDR3 loop spans 14 amino acids. CDR1 and CDR2 (germline): ENHRY, SYGVKD. The V call is TRBV10-3, the J call TRBJ1-1; TRBD1 is a possible D gene (5 bases). This receptor was identified in a woman between 55 and 75 years old with COVID-19, enrolled during active disease. Material for sequencing was peripheral blood. Here the CDR3 reads CAISEGRGNTEAFF. The CDR3 coding sequence is TGTGCCATCAGTGAAGGACGGGGGAATACTGAAGCTTTCTTT.